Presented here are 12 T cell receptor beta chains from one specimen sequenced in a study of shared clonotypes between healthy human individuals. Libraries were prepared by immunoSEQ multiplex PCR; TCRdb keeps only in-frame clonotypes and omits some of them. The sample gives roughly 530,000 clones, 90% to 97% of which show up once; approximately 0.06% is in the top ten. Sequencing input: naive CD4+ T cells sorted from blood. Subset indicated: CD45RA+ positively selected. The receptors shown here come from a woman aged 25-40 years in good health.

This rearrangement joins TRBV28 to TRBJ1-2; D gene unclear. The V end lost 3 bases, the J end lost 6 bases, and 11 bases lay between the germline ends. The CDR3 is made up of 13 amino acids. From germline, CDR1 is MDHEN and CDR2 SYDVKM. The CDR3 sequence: CASSFSSSNGYTF. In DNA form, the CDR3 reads TGTGCCAGCAGTTTCTCCAGTAGCAATGGCTACACCTTC.

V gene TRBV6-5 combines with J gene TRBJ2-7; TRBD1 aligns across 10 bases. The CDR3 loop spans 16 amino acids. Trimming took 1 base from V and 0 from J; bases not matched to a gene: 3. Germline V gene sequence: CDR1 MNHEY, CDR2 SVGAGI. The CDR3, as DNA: TGTGCCAGCAGTTACTTCGGACAGGGGGGCTCCTACGAGCAGTACTTC. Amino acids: CASSYFGQGGSYEQYF.

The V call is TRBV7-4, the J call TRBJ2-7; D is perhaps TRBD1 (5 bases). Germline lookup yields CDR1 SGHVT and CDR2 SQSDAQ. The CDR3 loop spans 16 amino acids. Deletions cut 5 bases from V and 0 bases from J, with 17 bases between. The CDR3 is CASSPRAPKSSYEQYF. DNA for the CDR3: TGTGCCAGCAGCCCCAGGGCTCCGAAGAGCTCCTACGAGCAGTACTTC.

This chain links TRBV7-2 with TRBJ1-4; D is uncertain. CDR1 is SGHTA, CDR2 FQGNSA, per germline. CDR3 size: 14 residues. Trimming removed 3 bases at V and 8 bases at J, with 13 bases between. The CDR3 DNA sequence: TGTGCCAGCAGCTTGGCGTATGCGAACGAAAAACTGTTTTTT. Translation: CASSLAYANEKLFF.

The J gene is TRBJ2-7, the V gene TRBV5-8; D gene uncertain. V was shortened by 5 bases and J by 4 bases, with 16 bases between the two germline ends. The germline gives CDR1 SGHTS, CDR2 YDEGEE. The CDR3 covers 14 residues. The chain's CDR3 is CASSPRNNPYEQYF. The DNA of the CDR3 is TGTGCCAGCAGTCCCAGGAACAATCCATACGAGCAGTACTTC.

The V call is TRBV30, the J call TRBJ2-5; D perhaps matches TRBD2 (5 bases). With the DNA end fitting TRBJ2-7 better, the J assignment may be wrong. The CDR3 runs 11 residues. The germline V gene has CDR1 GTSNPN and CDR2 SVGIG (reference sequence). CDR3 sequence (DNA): TGTGCCCTAGCTTCCTCCTACGAGCAGTACTTC. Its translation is CALASSYEQYF.

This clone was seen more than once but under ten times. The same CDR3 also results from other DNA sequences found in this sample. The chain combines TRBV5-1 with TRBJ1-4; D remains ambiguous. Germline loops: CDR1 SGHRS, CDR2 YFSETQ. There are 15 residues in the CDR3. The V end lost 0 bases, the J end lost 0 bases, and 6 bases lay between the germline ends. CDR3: CASSLGGATNEKLFF. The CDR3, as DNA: TGCGCCAGCAGCTTGGGGGGTGCAACTAATGAAAAACTGTTTTTT. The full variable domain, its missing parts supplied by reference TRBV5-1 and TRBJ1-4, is KAGVTQTPRYLIKTRGQQVTLSCSPISGHRSVSWYQQTPGQGLQFLFEYFSETQRNKGNFPGRFSGRQFSNSRSEMNVSTLELGDSALYLCASSLGGATNEKLFFGSGTQLSVL.

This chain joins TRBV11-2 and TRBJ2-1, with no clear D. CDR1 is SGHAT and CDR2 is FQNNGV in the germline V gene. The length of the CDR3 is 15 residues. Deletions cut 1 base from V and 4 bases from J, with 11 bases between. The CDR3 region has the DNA TGTGCCAGCAGCTTAGTTTCCTCTGGGTACAATGAGCAGTTCTTC. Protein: CASSLVSSGYNEQFF. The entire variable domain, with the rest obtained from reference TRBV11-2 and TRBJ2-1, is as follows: EAGVAQSPRYKIIEKRQSVAFWCNPISGHATLYWYQQILGQGPKLLIQFQNNGVVDDSQLPKDRFSAERLKGVDSTLKIQPAKLEDSAVYLCASSLVSSGYNEQFFGPGTRLTVL.

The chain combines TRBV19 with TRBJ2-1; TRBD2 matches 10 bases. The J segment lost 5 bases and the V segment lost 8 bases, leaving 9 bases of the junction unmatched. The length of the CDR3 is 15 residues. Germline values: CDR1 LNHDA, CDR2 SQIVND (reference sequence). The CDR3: CASLSSGSLNNEQFF. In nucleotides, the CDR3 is TGTGCCAGTCTCTCTAGCGGGAGCCTAAACAATGAGCAGTTCTTC.

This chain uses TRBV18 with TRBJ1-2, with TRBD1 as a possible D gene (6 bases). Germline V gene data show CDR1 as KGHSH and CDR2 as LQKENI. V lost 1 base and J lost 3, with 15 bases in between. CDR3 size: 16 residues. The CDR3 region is CASSPRRPGVHYGYTF. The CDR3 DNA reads TGTGCCAGCTCACCACGACGGCCAGGGGTTCACTATGGCTACACCTTC.

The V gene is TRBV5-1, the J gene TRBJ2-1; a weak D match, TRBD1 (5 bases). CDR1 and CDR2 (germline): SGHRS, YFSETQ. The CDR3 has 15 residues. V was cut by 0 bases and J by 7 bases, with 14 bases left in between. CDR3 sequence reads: CASSLGQPLVNEQFF. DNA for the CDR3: TGCGCCAGCAGCTTGGGACAGCCGTTAGTGAATGAGCAGTTCTTC.

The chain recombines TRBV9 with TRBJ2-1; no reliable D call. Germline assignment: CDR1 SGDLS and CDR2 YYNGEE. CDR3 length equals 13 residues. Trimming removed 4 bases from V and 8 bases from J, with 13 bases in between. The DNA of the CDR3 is TGTGCCAGCAGCCCCGGGCCTCCAGATGAGCAGTTCTTC. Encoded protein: CASSPGPPDEQFF.